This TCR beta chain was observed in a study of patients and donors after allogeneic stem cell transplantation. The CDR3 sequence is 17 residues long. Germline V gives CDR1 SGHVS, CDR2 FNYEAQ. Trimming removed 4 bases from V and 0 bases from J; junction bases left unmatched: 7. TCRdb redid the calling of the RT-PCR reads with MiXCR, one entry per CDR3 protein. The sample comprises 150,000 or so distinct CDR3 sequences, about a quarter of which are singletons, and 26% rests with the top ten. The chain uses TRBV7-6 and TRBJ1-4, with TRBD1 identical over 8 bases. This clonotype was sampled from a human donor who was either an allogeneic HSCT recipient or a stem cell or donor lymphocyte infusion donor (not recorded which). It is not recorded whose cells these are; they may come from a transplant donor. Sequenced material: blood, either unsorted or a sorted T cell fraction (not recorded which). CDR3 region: CASSSRTGSATNEKLFF. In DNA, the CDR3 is TGTGCCAGCAGCTCCAGGACAGGGTCTGCAACTAATGAAAAACTGTTTTTT. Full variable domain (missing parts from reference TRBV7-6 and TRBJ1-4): GAGVSQSPRYKVTKRGQDVALRCDPISGHVSLYWYRQALGQGPEFLTYFNYEAQQDKSGLPNDRFSAERPEGSISTLTIQRTEQRDSAMYRCASSSRTGSATNEKLFFGSGTQLSVL.